These 28 T cell receptor beta chains came from one sample sequenced in a study of T-cell memory formation after mild COVID-19. TCRdb called the 5' RACE reads again in MiXCR, with one record for every CDR3 protein. In the table there are hundreds of thousands of distinct CDR3 sequences, 25% to 30% of which are singletons. Material for sequencing was PBMCs or a T cell subset sorted from them (not recorded which). All receptors come from an adult woman who had mild COVID-19 (a few samples of this study predate the infection). Cell type and time point are not known.

This clonotype was recorded a few times. This rearrangement joins TRBV7-2 to TRBJ1-2; the match to TRBD1 covers 9 bases. V lost 10 bases to trimming and J lost 3 bases; unmatched junction nucleotides: 6. Germline loops: CDR1 SGHTA, CDR2 FQGNSA. The CDR3 consists of 13 residues. The DNA for the CDR3 is TGTGCCATCAGGCGGACAGGGGACTATGGCTACACCTTC. Translated, it gives CAIRRTGDYGYTF.

This clonotype was detected a few times. The V gene is TRBV5-1, the J gene TRBJ2-2, with 8 positions matching TRBD1. V gave up 2 bases and J gave up 6 bases; unmatched junction bases: 6. The CDR3 consists of 15 residues. Germline assignment: CDR1 SGHRS and CDR2 YFSETQ. The CDR3 bases are TGCGCCAGCAGCTTAGTCACAGGGGGTCCCGGGGAGCTGTTTTTT. Translating it yields CASSLVTGGPGELFF. The entire variable domain, with the rest obtained from reference TRBV5-1 and TRBJ2-2, is as follows: KAGVTQTPRYLIKTRGQQVTLSCSPISGHRSVSWYQQTPGQGLQFLFEYFSETQRNKGNFPGRFSGRQFSNSRSEMNVSTLELGDSALYLCASSLVTGGPGELFFGEGSRLTVL.

This clonotype has a handful of counts. The DNA of the CDR3 is TGTGCCAGCTCACCCCCGGGACTAGCGATGTCCTACAATGAGCAGTTCTTC. Residues: CASSPPGLAMSYNEQFF. The chain recombines TRBV18 with TRBJ2-1; 10 positions agree with TRBD2. Germline CDR1 is KGHSH and CDR2 is LQKENI. V lost 3 bases and J lost 1; bases outside the gene matches: 6. The CDR3 runs 17 residues.

V is TRBV10-3 and J is TRBJ2-7; no definite D call. In germline, CDR1 is ENHRY, CDR2 SYGVKD. Trimming left V 2 bases short and J 2 bases short, with 4 bases between. The CDR3 is 12 amino acids. The CDR3 is CAISETPYEQYF. DNA of the CDR3: TGTGCCATCAGTGAGACACCCTACGAGCAGTACTTC.

This sequence joins TRBV5-4 and TRBJ2-7; TRBD2 matches 13 bases. J lost 5 bases, V lost 4 bases, and 6 bases had no gene match. The CDR3 runs 15 residues. Germline V lookup: CDR1 SGHNT, CDR2 YYREEE (reference sequence). As DNA, the CDR3 is TGTGCCAGCAGCCCGCCAGGGACTAGCGGGAACGAGCAGTACTTC. Translated: CASSPPGTSGNEQYF.

This chain links TRBV10-3 with TRBJ2-5, with D possibly matching TRBD1 (5 bases). The CDR3 is 16 residues long. Germline CDR1 reads ENHRY; CDR2 reads SYGVKD. The V end was cut by 0 bases, the J end by 0 bases, with 11 bases between. CDR3 DNA: TGTGCCATCAGTGAGTCGAAGGCAGGGCACCAAGAGACCCAGTACTTC. This translates into CAISESKAGHQETQYF.

The chain carries TRBV7-9 and TRBJ1-3, with D maybe TRBD1 (5 bases). This CDR3 has 13 amino acids. The germline V gene has CDR1 SEHNR and CDR2 FQNEAQ (reference sequence). Trimming took 11 bases from V and 4 from J, leaving 15 bases between them. The CDR3 bases are TGTGCCCTGCAGGGCAGGAGAGGAAACACCATATATTTT. It is translated as CALQGRRGNTIYF. Together with reference TRBV7-9 and TRBJ1-3, the CDR3 gives the full variable domain: DTGVSQNPRHKITKRGQNVTFRCDPISEHNRLYWYRQTLGQGPEFLTYFQNEAQLEKSRLLSDRFSAERPKGSFSTLEIQRTEQGDSAMYLCALQGRRGNTIYFGEGSWLTVV.

The CDR3 sequence is CSARDTQGAGQPQHF. CDR3 DNA sequence: TGCAGTGCTAGAGATACCCAGGGGGCTGGACAGCCCCAGCATTTT. The chain employs TRBV20-1 and TRBJ1-5; 8 nucleotides line up with TRBD1. The V and J ends lost 0 bases and 7 bases, in that order; junction bases with no gene match: 8. The CDR3 length is 15 residues. Germline V gene sequence: CDR1 DFQATT, CDR2 SNEGSKA (reference sequence).

The chain has TRBV4-3 and TRBJ1-6; TRBD1 is a possible D gene (6 bases). V was clipped by 0 bases and J by 10 bases, with 13 bases between them. The germline gives CDR1 LGHNA, CDR2 YSLEER. The CDR3 covers 15 residues. CDR3 loop: CASSQDWGGRSPLHF. In nucleotides, the CDR3 is TGCGCCAGCAGCCAAGATTGGGGGGGGCGGTCACCCCTCCACTTT.

This clonotype was seen a handful of times. The CDR3 sequence: CSVEYPRSSYEQYF. The CDR3 DNA reads as TGCAGCGTTGAATACCCGAGGAGCTCCTACGAGCAGTACTTC. The V and J genes are TRBV29-1 and TRBJ2-7; D is unclear. V was pared by 2 bases and J by 0 bases, with 11 bases between. The length of the CDR3 is 14 residues. Germline V gene sequence: CDR1 SQVTM, CDR2 ANQGSEA.

V is TRBV3-1 and J is TRBJ2-5, with TRBD2 as a possible D gene (6 bases). The V end was cut by 7 bases, the J end by 0 bases, with 15 bases between. Per the germline V gene, CDR1 is LGHDT and CDR2 is YNNKEL (reference sequence). The CDR3 is made up of 15 amino acids. The CDR3 here is CASTPRGRYQETQYF. CDR3 nucleotide sequence: TGTGCCAGCACCCCACGAGGGAGGTACCAAGAGACCCAGTACTTC.

There are a few counts of this clonotype. The V and J genes are TRBV19 and TRBJ2-2; possibly TRBD2 for D (6 bases). The CDR3 contains 12 residues. CDR1 is LNHDA, CDR2 SQIVND, per germline (reference sequence). V was shortened by 4 bases and J by 8 bases, with 8 bases between the two germline ends. In DNA, the CDR3 is TGTGCCAGTAGTACCCGGGGGGGGGAGCTGTTTTTT. The encoded protein is CASSTRGGELFF.

In this sample, this clonotype turned up a few times. This chain links TRBV4-3 with TRBJ2-7, with 8 bases fitting TRBD2. Trimming cost V 0 bases and J 12 bases; bases outside gene matches: 7. The CDR3 loop spans 13 amino acids. The germline gives CDR1 LGHNA, CDR2 YSLEER. CDR3 loop: CASSQETGTSLYF. In DNA, the CDR3 is TGCGCCAGCAGCCAAGAGACCGGGACTAGTCTGTACTTC.

The gene calls are TRBV11-1 and TRBJ2-1; possibly TRBD2 for D (6 bases). CDR1 and CDR2 from the germline V gene are SGHAT and FQDESV (reference sequence). Trimming removed 2 bases at V and 3 bases at J, with 17 bases between. The CDR3 is 17 amino acids. CDR3 in DNA: TGTGCCAGCAGCTTAAAGGTCGGTGGAGGGGTCTACAATGAGCAGTTCTTC. Protein: CASSLKVGGGVYNEQFF.

The chain joins TRBV6-2 or TRBV6-3 to TRBJ2-5; the D gene is possibly TRBD2 (6 bases). The CDR3 sequence is 14 residues long. Trimming pared 2 bases from V and 1 base from J, leaving 8 bases between. Germline assignment: CDR1 MNHEY and CDR2 SVGEGT. CDR3 amino acids: CASSYPGVQETQYF. In nucleotides, the CDR3 is TGTGCCAGCAGTTACCCGGGAGTCCAAGAGACCCAGTACTTC.

This clonotype was detected a few times. The chain is built from TRBV12-3 or TRBV12-4 and TRBJ2-5, with no clear D. The CDR3 is 13 residues long. The germline V and J ends were trimmed by 5 bases and 3 bases, with 10 bases remaining between them. The CDR3 DNA sequence: TGTGCCAGCAGTATGCAGACAAAAGAGACCCAGTACTTC. Protein sequence: CASSMQTKETQYF.

This clonotype was detected only a few times. This chain links TRBV7-8 with TRBJ2-3, with 8 nucleotides matching TRBD2. Per the germline V gene, CDR1 is SGHVS and CDR2 is FQNEAQ. The V and J ends lost 3 bases and 3 bases, in that order; junction bases with no gene match: 5. The CDR3 spans 15 residues. In DNA form, the CDR3 reads TGTGCCAGCAGCTTTAGGCTAGCGGGTACAGATACGCAGTATTTT. Translation gives CASSFRLAGTDTQYF.

Here the CDR3 reads CASSSRHQVVEQYF. The CDR3 DNA sequence: TGTGCCAGCAGTTCTCGACACCAGGTTGTCGAGCAGTACTTC. The rearrangement links TRBV12-3 or TRBV12-4 to TRBJ2-7; no clear D gene. Trimming took 4 bases from V and 6 from J, leaving 16 bases between them. This CDR3 spans 14 amino acids.

The chain carries TRBV12-3 or TRBV12-4 and TRBJ2-1; the D is unclear. V shed 6 bases and J shed 13 bases, with 16 bases lying between them. The CDR3 has 12 amino acids. The CDR3 nucleotides are TGTGCCAGCAGAGCAAAAAGCCCGTTACAGTTCTTC. Its translation: CASRAKSPLQFF.

This clonotype has more than one count but fewer than ten. The CDR3 sequence: CASSEPGTSGNTGELFF. In nucleotides, the CDR3 is TGTGCCAGCAGCGAGCCCGGGACTAGCGGGAACACCGGGGAGCTGTTTTTT. This sequence joins TRBV9 and TRBJ2-2; 11 nucleotides align to TRBD2. The germline gives CDR1 SGDLS, CDR2 YYNGEE. The CDR3 spans 17 residues. With V trimmed by 3 bases and J by 1 base, 5 bases remained unmatched.

The rearrangement uses TRBV12-3 or TRBV12-4 and TRBJ2-7, with a weak D call TRBD2 (6 bases). The V end was cut by 1 base, the J end by 3 bases, with 10 bases between. This CDR3 comprises 14 residues. CDR3 amino acids: CASSLGGEGYEQYF. In DNA, the CDR3 is TGTGCCAGCAGTTTAGGCGGGGAAGGCTACGAGCAGTACTTC.

This chain connects TRBV12-3 or TRBV12-4 to TRBJ2-3; 8 nucleotides match TRBD2. The CDR3 is 14 residues long. The J segment lost 0 bases and the V segment lost 7 bases, leaving 3 bases of the junction unmatched. The CDR3 nucleotides are TGTGCCAGCACTAGCGGGTTGAGCACAGATACGCAGTATTTT. Encoded protein: CASTSGLSTDTQYF.

This clonotype showed up just a few times. The chain is built from TRBV5-1 and TRBJ1-1; D remains unclear. The CDR3 sequence is 14 residues long. Per germline, CDR1 SGHRS and CDR2 YFSETQ. V dropped 4 bases and J dropped 7 bases, with 17 bases sitting between them. DNA of the CDR3: TGCGCCAGCAGCCCGTGGGGTCCGGACGGTGAAGCTTTCTTT. Protein: CASSPWGPDGEAFF.

This clonotype has only a few counts. The chain recombines TRBV7-2 with TRBJ2-2; D not certain. The V end was cut by 1 base, the J end by 7 bases, with 7 bases between. There are 13 residues in the CDR3. Germline V gene sequence: CDR1 SGHTA, CDR2 FQGNSA. CDR3 nucleotides: TGTGCCAGCAGCTTAGAAGTTGTCGGGGAGCTGTTTTTT. Amino acid sequence: CASSLEVVGELFF.

This clonotype was detected only a few times. The chain combines TRBV5-5 with TRBJ2-1, with D possibly being TRBD1 (5 bases). The germline V and J ends were trimmed by 0 bases and 8 bases, with 9 bases remaining between them. CDR1 SGHKS and CDR2 YYEKEE come from the germline V gene (reference sequence). The CDR3 is 13 amino acids. The CDR3 DNA reads as TGTGCCAGCAGCTTGGCGCAGGGCCATGAGCAGTTCTTC. This codes for CASSLAQGHEQFF.

The genes are TRBV4-2 and TRBJ2-7, with TRBD2 as a possible D gene (5 bases). Trimming removed 3 bases at V and 4 bases at J, with 16 bases between. Germline V gene lookup returns CDR1 LGHNA and CDR2 YNFKEQ. The CDR3 is 15 amino acids. CDR3 region: CASSHGAGAMYEQYF. CDR3 sequence (DNA): TGTGCCAGCAGCCACGGTGCGGGTGCGATGTACGAGCAGTACTTC.

This clonotype appeared a few times. The chain employs TRBV7-9 and TRBJ2-5, with a possible D match to TRBD1 (7 bases). The CDR3 is 17 amino acids. Germline CDR1 is SEHNR and CDR2 is FQNEAQ (reference sequence). Trimming removed 4 bases from V and 3 bases from J, with 21 bases in between. The CDR3 nucleotides read TGTGCCAGCAGCTCGATTAGACCGGGACAGCGGGAAGAGACCCAGTACTTC. Translation: CASSSIRPGQREETQYF.

This clonotype was observed a few times. This rearrangement joins TRBV6-2 or TRBV6-3 to TRBJ2-1, with 11 bases fitting TRBD1. The V gene's germline CDR1 is MNHEY and CDR2 SVGEGT. J gave up 4 bases and V 6 bases, and 17 bases lay outside the gene matches. The CDR3 is 19 residues long. CDR3 amino acids: CASRHQGQGAKLGYNEQFF. CDR3 in DNA: TGTGCCAGCAGACATCAAGGACAGGGGGCTAAACTGGGGTACAATGAGCAGTTCTTC.